The rows below give T cell receptor beta chains drawn from one sample of a study of PD-1 blockade in classical Hodgkin lymphoma. Repertoires were generated with immunoSEQ multiplex PCR, while TCRdb's copy carries only in-frame clones and drops some. The sample carries around 40,000 clones, about three quarters recorded once. The sample in question was peripheral blood mononuclear cells (PBMCs), obtained before the fourth cycle of nivolumab. These receptors were taken from a human donor with classical Hodgkin lymphoma. Both conserved end residues are part of each CDR3. D genes are given only for firm matches. Only some rows state a clone size, as once, few, many or a class for expanded clones.

>.|TRBJ1-1|TRBV19|.
TGTGCCAGTAGCTCACGGATCAGGGACACTGAAGCTTTCTTT
CASSSRIRDTEAFF
>once|TRBJ1-5|TRBV19|TRBD1
TGTGCCAGTAGTACCCGACAGGGGGCAAGCAATCAGCCCCAGCATTTT
CASSTRQGASNQPQHF
>.|TRBJ2-3|TRBV11-2|.
TGTGCCAGCAGCGGACCCCGAGGTTTGCAGTATTTT
CASSGPRGLQYF
>.|TRBJ1-4|TRBV28|.
TGTGCCAGCAGTCCCCTGGGGCAGGCGAATGAAAAACTGTTTTTT
CASSPLGQANEKLFF
>.|TRBJ1-2|TRBV29-1|.
TGCAGCGCCCTGGTAGACTATGGCTACACCTTC
CSALVDYGYTF
>.|TRBJ2-3|TRBV6-5|.
TGTGCCAGCAGTTACTTCACAGATACGCAGTATTTT
CASSYFTDTQYF
>.|TRBJ2-3|TRBV7-9|.
TGTGCCAGCAGCTTAGTCGGGGCTACAGATACGCAGTATTTT
CASSLVGATDTQYF
>.|TRBJ1-6|TRBV30|.
TGTGCCTGGAGTGTACGTGTCCGAAGCTCCTATAATTCACCCCTCCACTTT
CAWSVRVRSSYNSPLHF
>.|TRBJ2-7|TRBV5-6|.
TGTGCCAGCAGCTTGCTACTCCGAAGCTCCTACGAGCAGTACTTC
CASSLLLRSSYEQYF
>.|TRBJ2-7|TRBV6-5|.
TGTGCCAGCAGTTACTCTCCAGGGGTTTCCTACGAGCAGTACTTC
CASSYSPGVSYEQYF
>.|TRBJ2-7|TRBV4-3|.
TGCGCCAGCAGCCCTAGTTACGGCTACGAGCAGTACTTC
CASSPSYGYEQYF
>.|TRBJ2-3|TRBV30|.
TGTGCCTGGAGTGGACCGGCAATTAGCACAGATACGCAGTATTTT
CAWSGPAISTDTQYF
>.|TRBJ2-7|TRBV6-1|TRBD1
TGTGCCAGCAAGAGACAGGGTCAAGAGTCGTCCGAGCAGTACTTC
CASKRQGQESSEQYF
>once|TRBJ2-3|TRBV27|.
TGTGCCAGCAGTTTATCCCGCGGCACAGATACGCAGTATTTT
CASSLSRGTDTQYF
>.|TRBJ1-3|TRBV19|.
TGTGCCAGTAGTATAGACTCTGGAAACACCATATATTTT
CASSIDSGNTIYF
>.|TRBJ2-3|TRBV29-1|TRBD1
TGCAGCGCCGCTCGAACCGGGACAGTTCATGATACGCAGTATTTT
CSAARTGTVHDTQYF
>few|TRBJ1-2|TRBV7-2|.
TGTGCCAGCAGCTTAGTAGCCCACAGGGCAGAGGGCTACACCTTC
CASSLVAHRAEGYTF
>.|TRBJ2-5|TRBV7-2|.
TGTGCCAGCACCTCGCGTAGGGACACAGGCCAAGAGACCCAGTACTTC
CASTSRRDTGQETQYF
>few|TRBJ1-2|TRBV29-1|TRBD1
TGCAGCGTGGGAGGGGGACAGGGGTTTGGCTACACCTTC
CSVGGGQGFGYTF
>.|TRBJ1-2|TRBV5-8|.
TGTGCCAGCAGCTTGAGGGACACCATGACCGAAGGCTACACCTTC
CASSLRDTMTEGYTF
>.|TRBJ1-5|TRBV30|TRBD1
TGTGCCTGGAGTTTAGGGACAGGAAGCAATCAGCCCCAGCATTTT
CAWSLGTGSNQPQHF
>.|TRBJ2-2|TRBV7-5|.
TGTGCCAGAAGCTTAGAGGTCCAGGGAAGAACCGGGGAGCTGTTTTTT
CARSLEVQGRTGELFF
>.|TRBJ2-1|TRBV5-1|.
TGCGCCAGCAGCCTGTCCAACGGATACAATGAGCAGTTCTTC
CASSLSNGYNEQFF
>.|TRBJ2-7|TRBV7-9|TRBD1
TGTGCCAGCAGCCTCAGGGGGTACGAGCAGTACTTC
CASSLRGYEQYF
>.|TRBJ2-5|TRBV5-1|TRBD2
TGCGCCAGCAGCTTGGGCGGGCGGGGGGCCCAAGAGACCCAGTACTTC
CASSLGGRGAQETQYF
>.|TRBJ1-5|TRBV4-2|.
TGTGCCAGCAGCCAATCTCTTGGATCCTATCAGCCCCAGCATTTT
CASSQSLGSYQPQHF
>.|TRBJ2-3|TRBV4-2|TRBD1
TGTGCCAGCAGCCAAATAGGGACAGGGCGGTCCGATACGCAGTATTTT
CASSQIGTGRSDTQYF
>few|TRBJ2-5|TRBV5-1|TRBD1
TGCGCCAGCAGCACCGGGGACAGGGTTTACGAGACCCAGTACTTC
CASSTGDRVYETQYF
>medium-sized|TRBJ1-1|TRBV10-2|.
TGCGCCAGCAGTGAGTCAACGGGGACACAGGCTTTCTTT
CASSESTGTQAFF
>.|TRBJ2-3|TRBV10-3|TRBD1
TGTGCCATTAGGGACAGCGTCACAGATACGCAGTATTTT
CAIRDSVTDTQYF
>.|TRBJ1-1|TRBV6-5|.
TGTGCCAGCAGTTACGACACACGGAGGACTGAAGCTTTCTTT
CASSYDTRRTEAFF
>.|TRBJ2-5|TRBV6-1|.
TGTGCCAGCAGGATGGACAGACGAAAAGAGACCCAGTACTTC
CASRMDRRKETQYF
>.|TRBJ2-1|TRBV4-1|.
TGCGCCAGCAGCCAAGATCAGTTTTGGGAGCAGTTCTTC
CASSQDQFWEQFF
>.|TRBJ2-5|TRBV6-1|TRBD2
TGTGCCAGCAGTGAAGAAAGGGGACTAGCGGGGGCGGAGACCCAGTACTTC
CASSEERGLAGAETQYF
>.|TRBJ2-3|TRBV27|TRBD2
TGTGCCAGCAGCCTCCTCGCGCTGACTAGCGGAGTGTTCCATACGCAGTATTTT
CASSLLALTSGVFHTQYF
>.|TRBJ2-1|TRBV6-1|.
TGTGCCAGCAGGAAGGGGGGGTACAATGAGCAGTTCTTC
CASRKGGYNEQFF
>few|TRBJ2-5|TRBV6-6|TRBD2
TGTGCCAGCAGTGGACCGACTAGCGCTCAAGAGACCCAGTACTTC
CASSGPTSAQETQYF
>.|TRBJ1-5|TRBV5-1|TRBD1
TGTGCCAGCAGCAACAGGGGTTGGGAGAGTCAGCCCCAGCATTTT
CASSNRGWESQPQHF
>few|TRBJ2-5|TRBV5-5|.
TGTGCCAGCAGCCCCCCCAAAGGGCCGGCGGGGGAGACCCAGTACTTC
CASSPPKGPAGETQYF
>once|TRBJ1-3|TRBV7-2|.
TGTGCCAGCAGCATGACAGCCGCTGGAAACACCATATATTTT
CASSMTAAGNTIYF
>.|TRBJ1-4|TRBV10-2|.
TGCGCCACCCGAGGGGGTGGTGAAAAACTGTTTTTT
CATRGGGEKLFF
>few|TRBJ1-5|TRBV19|.
TGTGCCAGTAGTATCAGGGGAGGTCAGCCCCAGCATTTT
CASSIRGGQPQHF
>.|TRBJ2-5|TRBV9|TRBD1
TGTGCCAGCAGCGTAGCTTTAGGACAGGGGGCTGTTGAGACCCAGTACTTC
CASSVALGQGAVETQYF
>.|TRBJ2-5|TRBV28|TRBD1
TGTGCCAGCAGTCGGGACAGGGGGCACCAAGAGACCCAGTACTTC
CASSRDRGHQETQYF
>.|TRBJ2-1|TRBV15|.
TGTGCCACCAGCAGATACCGGGAGCTAGACAATGAGCAGTTCTTC
CATSRYRELDNEQFF
>.|TRBJ2-1|TRBV5-1|TRBD2
TGCGCCAGCAGCTTGCTAGCGGGGGGGACCAATGAGCAGTTCTTC
CASSLLAGGTNEQFF
>.|TRBJ1-1|TRBV2|.
TGTGCCAGCTCCGATGCAGGGGACACTGAAGCTTTCTTT
CASSDAGDTEAFF